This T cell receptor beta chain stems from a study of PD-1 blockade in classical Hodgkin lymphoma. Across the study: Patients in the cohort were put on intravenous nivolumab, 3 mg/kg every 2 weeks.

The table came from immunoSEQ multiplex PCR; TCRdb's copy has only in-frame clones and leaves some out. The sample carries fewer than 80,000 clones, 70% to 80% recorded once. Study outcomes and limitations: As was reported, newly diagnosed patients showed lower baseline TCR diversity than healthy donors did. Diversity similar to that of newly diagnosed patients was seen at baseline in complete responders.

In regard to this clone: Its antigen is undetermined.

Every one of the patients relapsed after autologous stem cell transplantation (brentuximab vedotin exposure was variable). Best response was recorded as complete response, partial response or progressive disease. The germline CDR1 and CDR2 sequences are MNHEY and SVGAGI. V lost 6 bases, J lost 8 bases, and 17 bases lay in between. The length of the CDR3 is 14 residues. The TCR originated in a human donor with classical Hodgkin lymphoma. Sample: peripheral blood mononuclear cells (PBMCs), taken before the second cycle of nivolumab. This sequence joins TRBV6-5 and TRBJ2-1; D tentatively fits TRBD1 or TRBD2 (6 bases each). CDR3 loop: CASSTTIGGYEQFF. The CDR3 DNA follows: TGTGCCAGCAGCACCACCATAGGGGGGTATGAGCAGTTCTTC.